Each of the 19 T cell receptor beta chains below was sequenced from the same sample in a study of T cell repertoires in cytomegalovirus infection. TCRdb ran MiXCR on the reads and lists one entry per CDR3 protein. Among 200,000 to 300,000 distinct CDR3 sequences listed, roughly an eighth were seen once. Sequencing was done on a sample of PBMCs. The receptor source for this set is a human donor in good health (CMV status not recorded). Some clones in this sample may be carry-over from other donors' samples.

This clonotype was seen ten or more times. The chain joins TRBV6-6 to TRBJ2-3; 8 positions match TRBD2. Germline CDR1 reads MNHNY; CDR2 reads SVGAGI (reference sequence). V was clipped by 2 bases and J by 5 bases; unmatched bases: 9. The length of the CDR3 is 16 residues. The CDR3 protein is CASSYPGGAYGDTQYF. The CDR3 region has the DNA TGTGCCAGCAGTTACCCCGGGGGGGCATATGGAGATACGCAGTATTTT.

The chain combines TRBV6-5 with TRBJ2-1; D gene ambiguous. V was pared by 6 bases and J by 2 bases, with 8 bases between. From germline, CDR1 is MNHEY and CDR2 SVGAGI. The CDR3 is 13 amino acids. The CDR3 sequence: CASRAETYNEQFF. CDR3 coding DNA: TGTGCCAGCAGGGCAGAAACCTACAATGAGCAGTTCTTC.

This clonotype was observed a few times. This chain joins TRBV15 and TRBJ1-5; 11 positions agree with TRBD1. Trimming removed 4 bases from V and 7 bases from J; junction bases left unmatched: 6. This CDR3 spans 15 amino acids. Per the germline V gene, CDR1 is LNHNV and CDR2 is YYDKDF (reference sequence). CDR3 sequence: CATSKGQGVLQPQHF. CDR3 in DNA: TGTGCCACCAGCAAGGGACAGGGGGTTTTACAGCCCCAGCATTTT.

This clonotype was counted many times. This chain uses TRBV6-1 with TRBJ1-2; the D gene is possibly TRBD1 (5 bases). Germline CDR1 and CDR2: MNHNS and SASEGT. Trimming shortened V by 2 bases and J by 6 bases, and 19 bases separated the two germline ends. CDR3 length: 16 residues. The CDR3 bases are TGTGCCAGCAGTGAATTCAGGCGGGGGAGTCAGCATGGCTACACCTTC. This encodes CASSEFRRGSQHGYTF.

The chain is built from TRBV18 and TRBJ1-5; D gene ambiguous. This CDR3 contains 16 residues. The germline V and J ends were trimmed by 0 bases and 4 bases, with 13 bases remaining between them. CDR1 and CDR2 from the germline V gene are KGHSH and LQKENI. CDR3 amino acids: CASSPPGLYGNQPQHF. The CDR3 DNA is TGTGCCAGCTCACCACCAGGACTTTATGGGAATCAGCCCCAGCATTTT. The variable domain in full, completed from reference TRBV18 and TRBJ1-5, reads NAGVMQNPRHLVRRRGQEARLRCSPMKGHSHVYWYRQLPEEGLKFMVYLQKENIIDESGMPKERFSAEFPKEGPSILRIQQVVRGDSAAYFCASSPPGLYGNQPQHFGDGTRLSIL.

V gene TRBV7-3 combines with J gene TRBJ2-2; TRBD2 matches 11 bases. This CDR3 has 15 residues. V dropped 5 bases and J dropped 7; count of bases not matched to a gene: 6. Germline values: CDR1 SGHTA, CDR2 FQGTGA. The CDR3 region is CASSGTSGPSGELFF. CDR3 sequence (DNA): TGTGCCAGCAGCGGGACTAGCGGCCCCAGCGGGGAGCTGTTTTTT.

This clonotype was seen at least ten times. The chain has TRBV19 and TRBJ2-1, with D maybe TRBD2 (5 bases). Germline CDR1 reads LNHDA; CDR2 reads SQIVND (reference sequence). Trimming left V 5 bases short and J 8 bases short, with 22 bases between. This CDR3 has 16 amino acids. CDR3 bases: TGTGCCAGTAGTTCCCCCTCGGGGTCTCGTACGGATGAGCAGTTCTTC. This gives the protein CASSSPSGSRTDEQFF.

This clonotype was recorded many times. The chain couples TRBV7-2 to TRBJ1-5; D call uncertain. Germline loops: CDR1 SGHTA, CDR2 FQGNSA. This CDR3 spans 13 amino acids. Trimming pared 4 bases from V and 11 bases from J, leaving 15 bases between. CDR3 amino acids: CASSSQAGSAQHF. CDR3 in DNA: TGTGCCAGCAGCTCCCAAGCCGGGTCGGCCCAGCATTTT.

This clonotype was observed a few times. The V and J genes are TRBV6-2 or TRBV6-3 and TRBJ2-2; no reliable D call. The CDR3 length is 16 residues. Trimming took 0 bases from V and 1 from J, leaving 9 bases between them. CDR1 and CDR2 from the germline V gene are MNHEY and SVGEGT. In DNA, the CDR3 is TGTGCCAGCAGTTACTCGTTCCCAGGGAACACCGGGGAGCTGTTTTTT. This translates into CASSYSFPGNTGELFF.

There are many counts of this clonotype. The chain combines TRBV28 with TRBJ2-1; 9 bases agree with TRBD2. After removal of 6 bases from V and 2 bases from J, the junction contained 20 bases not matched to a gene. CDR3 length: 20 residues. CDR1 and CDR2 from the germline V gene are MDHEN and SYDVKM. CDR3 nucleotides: TGTGCCAGCAGCCCCGGTGGTTGGGCTAGCGGGGATGGTGCCTACAATGAGCAGTTCTTC. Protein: CASSPGGWASGDGAYNEQFF.

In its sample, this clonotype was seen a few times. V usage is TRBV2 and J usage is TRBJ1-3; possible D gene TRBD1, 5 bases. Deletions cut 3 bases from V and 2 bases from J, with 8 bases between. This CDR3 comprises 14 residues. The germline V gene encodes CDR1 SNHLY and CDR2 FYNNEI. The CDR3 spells CASSDRGAGNTIYF. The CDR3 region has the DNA TGTGCCAGCAGTGATCGGGGGGCTGGAAACACCATATATTTT.

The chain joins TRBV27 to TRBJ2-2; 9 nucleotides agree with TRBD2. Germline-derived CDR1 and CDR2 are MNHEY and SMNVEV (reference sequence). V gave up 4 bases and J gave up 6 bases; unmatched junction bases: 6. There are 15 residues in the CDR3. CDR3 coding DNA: TGTGCCAGCAGTTACGCCGGGACTAGCCCCGGGGAGCTGTTTTTT. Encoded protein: CASSYAGTSPGELFF.

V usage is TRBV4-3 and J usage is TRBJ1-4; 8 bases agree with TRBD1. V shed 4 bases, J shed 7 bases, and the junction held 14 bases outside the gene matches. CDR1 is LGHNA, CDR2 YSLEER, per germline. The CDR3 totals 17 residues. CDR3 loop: CASSLKRTGKEGEKLFF. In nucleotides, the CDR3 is TGCGCCAGCAGCCTAAAGCGGACAGGGAAGGAAGGTGAAAAACTGTTTTTT.

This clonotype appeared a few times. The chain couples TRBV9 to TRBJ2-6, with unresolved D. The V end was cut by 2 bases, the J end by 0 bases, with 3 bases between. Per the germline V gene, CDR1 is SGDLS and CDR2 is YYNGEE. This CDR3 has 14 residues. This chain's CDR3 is CASSVHSGANVLTF. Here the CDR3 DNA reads TGTGCCAGCAGCGTTCACTCTGGGGCCAACGTCCTGACTTTC.

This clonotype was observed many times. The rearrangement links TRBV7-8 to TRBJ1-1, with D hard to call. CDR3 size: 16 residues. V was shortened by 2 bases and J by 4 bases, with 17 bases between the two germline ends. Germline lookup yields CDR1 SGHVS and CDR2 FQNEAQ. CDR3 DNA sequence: TGTGCCAGCAGCTTACGGGGTGGAGGTGCCACCACTGAAGCTTTCTTT. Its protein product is CASSLRGGGATTEAFF.

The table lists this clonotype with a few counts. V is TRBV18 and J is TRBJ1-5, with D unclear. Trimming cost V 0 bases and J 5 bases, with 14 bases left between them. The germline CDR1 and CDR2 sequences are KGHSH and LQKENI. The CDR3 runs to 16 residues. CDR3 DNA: TGTGCCAGCTCACCACCGACTCGGGGTGGGGATCAGCCCCAGCATTTT. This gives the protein CASSPPTRGGDQPQHF.

The DNA for the CDR3 is TGTGCCAGCAGCGTAGGACTAGCGGGGGGTACTAGCACAGATACGCAGTATTTT. Residues: CASSVGLAGGTSTDTQYF. The rearrangement links TRBV9 to TRBJ2-3, with 13 bases that match TRBD2. With V trimmed by 0 bases and J by 0 bases, 4 bases remained unmatched. Germline CDR1 and CDR2: SGDLS and YYNGEE. This CDR3 has 18 residues. Full variable domain (outside the CDR3, taken from reference TRBV9 and TRBJ2-3): DSGVTQTPKHLITATGQRVTLRCSPRSGDLSVYWYQQSLDQGLQFLIQYYNGEERAKGNILERFSAQQFPDLHSELNLSSLELGDSALYFCASSVGLAGGTSTDTQYFGPGTRLTVL.

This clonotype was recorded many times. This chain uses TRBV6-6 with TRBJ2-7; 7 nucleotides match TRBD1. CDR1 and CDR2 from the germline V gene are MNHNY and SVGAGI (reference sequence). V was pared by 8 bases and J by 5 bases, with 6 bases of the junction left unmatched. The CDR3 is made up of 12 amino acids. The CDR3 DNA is TGTGCCAGCCGGGACAGCGTGGACGAGCAGTACTTC. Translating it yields CASRDSVDEQYF.

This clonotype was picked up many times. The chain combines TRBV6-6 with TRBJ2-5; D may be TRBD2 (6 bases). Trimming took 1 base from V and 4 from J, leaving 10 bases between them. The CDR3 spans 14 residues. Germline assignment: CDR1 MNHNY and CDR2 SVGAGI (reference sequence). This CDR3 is CASSYFEAGETQYF. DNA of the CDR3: TGTGCCAGCAGTTACTTTGAAGCGGGAGAGACCCAGTACTTC.